A selection of T cell receptor beta chains follows, all from one sample in a study of blood T cell repertoires in COVID-19. The protocol was immunoSEQ multiplex PCR, while the TCRdb copy is restricted to in-frame clones and leaves out a portion. The sample carries about 120,000 clones, 80% to 90% recorded once. The sample was peripheral blood. The origin of the receptors is a woman aged 55-75 years with acute or convalescent COVID-19. Both conserved end residues are part of each CDR3. D genes are given only for firm matches. Size values are once, few and many counts, or a class for expanded clones, and some rows have none.

.,TRBV7-2,TRBJ2-7,.,CASSLNSLREQYF,TGTGCCAGCAGCTTAAATTCCCTGCGCGAGCAGTACTTC
few,TRBV10-3,TRBJ1-5,.,CAISAQVNQPQHF,TGTGCCATCAGTGCACAGGTCAATCAGCCCCAGCATTTT
once,TRBV30,TRBJ2-5,TRBD2,CAWSVPGGQTQYF,TGTGCCTGGAGTGTTCCGGGGGGTCAGACCCAGTACTTC
.,TRBV4-2,TRBJ1-6,.,CASSQESTQGNSPLHF,TGTGCCAGCAGCCAAGAATCGACCCAGGGGAATTCACCCCTCCACTTT
once,TRBV2,TRBJ1-2,.,CASSPQGNYGYTF,TGTGCCAGCAGTCCACAGGGTAACTATGGCTACACCTTC
.,TRBV9,TRBJ1-1,.,CASSPSQVNTEAFF,TGTGCCAGCAGCCCCTCGCAGGTGAACACTGAAGCTTTCTTT
.,TRBV3-1/TRBV3-2,TRBJ2-1,TRBD2,CASSQVGGLVAEQFF,TGTGCCAGCAGCCAAGTAGGGGGACTAGTAGCTGAGCAGTTCTTC
once,TRBV7-2,TRBJ1-5,.,CASSLGIQQVDQPQHF,TGTGCCAGCAGCTTAGGCATTCAACAGGTCGATCAGCCCCAGCATTTT
.,TRBV6-2/TRBV6-3,TRBJ2-7,.,CASSYSTQSYEQYF,TGTGCCAGCAGTTACTCGACACAGAGTTACGAGCAGTACTTC
.,TRBV5-6,TRBJ2-1,.,CASSFGGYNEQFF,TGTGCCAGCAGCTTTGGCGGCTACAATGAGCAGTTCTTC
many,TRBV12-5,TRBJ2-3,.,CASGTRGTDTQYF,TGTGCTAGTGGTACCAGGGGCACAGATACGCAGTATTTT
.,TRBV19,TRBJ1-2,TRBD1,CASSITGGGYTF,TGTGCCAGTAGTATAACAGGGGGAGGCTACACCTTC
.,TRBV7-6,TRBJ1-4,.,CASSLGGTTATNEKLFF,TGTGCCAGCAGCCTAGGGGGGACAACTGCAACTAATGAAAAACTGTTTTTT
.,TRBV7-3,TRBJ1-6,.,CASSLQVHSPLHF,TGTGCCAGCAGCTTACAGGTCCATTCACCCCTCCACTTT
.,TRBV19,TRBJ1-6,.,CASSKAGPLHF,TGTGCCAGTAGTAAAGCGGGGCCCCTCCACTTT
.,TRBV21-1,TRBJ2-3,.,CASSKRSRNSTDTQYF,TGTGCCAGCAGCAAACGGTCCCGAAATAGCACAGATACGCAGTATTTT
.,TRBV28,TRBJ2-5,TRBD1,CASSQGQGIQETQYF,TGTGCCAGCAGTCAGGGACAGGGTATACAAGAGACCCAGTACTTC
.,TRBV3-1/TRBV3-2,TRBJ1-5,.,CASSQGRSLISPQHF,TGTGCCAGCAGCCAAGGTCGGTCTCTGATTTCGCCCCAGCATTTT
.,TRBV9,TRBJ2-3,TRBD2,CASSPSGSTDTQYF,TGTGCCAGCAGCCCTAGCGGTTCAACAGATACGCAGTATTTT
.,TRBV7-6,TRBJ2-5,.,CASSLKRETQYF,TGTGCCAGCAGCTTAAAGAGAGAGACCCAGTACTTC
.,TRBV2,TRBJ1-4,TRBD1,CASSSPDRGHEKLFF,TGTGCCAGCAGTTCCCCGGACAGGGGGCATGAAAAACTGTTTTTT
once,TRBV5-1,TRBJ2-1,.,CASSLSYNEQFF,TGCGCCAGCAGCCTTAGTTACAATGAGCAGTTCTTC
once,TRBV7-3,TRBJ2-2,TRBD2,CASSSGGQRGPYTGELFF,TGTGCCAGCAGCAGTGGCGGTCAGCGGGGGCCATACACCGGGGAGCTGTTTTTT
once,TRBV7-2,TRBJ1-1,TRBD1,CASSHTTGASTEAFF,TGTGCCAGCAGCCATACGACAGGGGCCAGCACTGAAGCTTTCTTT
.,TRBV19,TRBJ2-7,.,CASSIVAGWEQYF,TGTGCCAGTAGTATAGTCGCGGGGTGGGAGCAGTACTTC
.,TRBV11-3,TRBJ2-1,TRBD1,CASSPGTGLGNEQFF,TGTGCCAGCAGCCCAGGGACAGGGTTAGGCAATGAGCAGTTCTTC
.,TRBV25-1,TRBJ1-4,TRBD1,CASRDDRAGEKLFF,TGTGCCAGCAGAGACGACAGGGCGGGGGAAAAACTGTTTTTT
.,TRBV9,TRBJ2-1,.,CASSVTPENNEQFF,TGTGCCAGCAGCGTAACCCCCGAGAACAATGAGCAGTTCTTC
once,TRBV7-2,TRBJ1-2,TRBD1,CASSASTGVGYGYTF,TGTGCCAGCAGCGCTTCCACAGGGGTGGGCTATGGCTACACCTTC
.,TRBV11-2,TRBJ1-6,.,CASSLDLPRSSPLHF,TGTGCCAGCAGCTTAGATCTTCCCCGTAGTTCACCCCTCCACTTT
.,TRBV7-9,TRBJ1-3,.,CASSHRRVPVSSGNTIYF,TGTGCCAGCAGCCACCGGAGGGTACCAGTTAGCTCTGGAAACACCATATATTTT
.,TRBV7-3,TRBJ2-3,.,CASSLNEGSTDTQYF,TGTGCCAGCAGCTTAAATGAGGGATCCACAGATACGCAGTATTTT
.,TRBV7-6,TRBJ2-7,TRBD2,CASSSQTSATYEQYF,TGTGCCAGCAGCTCTCAAACTAGCGCAACCTACGAGCAGTACTTC
.,TRBV7-9,TRBJ2-3,TRBD2,CASSPGTSGLGDTQYF,TGTGCCAGCAGCCCCGGGACTAGCGGGTTGGGAGATACGCAGTATTTT
few,TRBV30,TRBJ1-5,.,CAWRGGGLSNQPQHF,TGTGCCTGGAGGGGAGGCGGATTGAGCAATCAGCCCCAGCATTTT
.,TRBV9,TRBJ1-3,.,CASSVEGRQPGNTIYF,TGTGCCAGCAGCGTAGAAGGCAGGCAACCTGGAAACACCATATATTTT
once,TRBV19,TRBJ1-6,.,CASSILGGGSPLHF,TGTGCCAGTAGTATCCTCGGCGGCGGATCACCCCTCCACTTT
.,TRBV5-1,TRBJ2-3,TRBD2,CASSPGLAGPMNTQYF,TGCGCCAGCAGCCCCGGACTAGCGGGGCCGATGAATACGCAGTATTTT
.,TRBV4-1,TRBJ1-3,.,CASSQDGAVGNTIYF,TGCGCCAGCAGCCAAGATGGGGCAGTCGGAAACACCATATATTTT
few,TRBV7-9,TRBJ2-1,.,CASSLFGGSYNEQFF,TGTGCCAGCAGCTTATTTGGAGGCTCCTACAATGAGCAGTTCTTC
.,TRBV6-5,TRBJ2-1,.,CASSYYHEQFF,TGTGCCAGCAGTTATTATCATGAGCAGTTCTTC
.,TRBV19,TRBJ2-7,.,CASSTSSRREQYF,TGTGCCAGTAGTACTTCTTCAAGGAGGGAGCAGTACTTC
.,TRBV7-9,TRBJ2-3,TRBD1,CASSNLPWDRNLIEARTDTQYF,TGTGCCAGCAGCAACTTACCATGGGACAGGAATTTAATTGAGGCACGCACAGATACGCAGTATTTT